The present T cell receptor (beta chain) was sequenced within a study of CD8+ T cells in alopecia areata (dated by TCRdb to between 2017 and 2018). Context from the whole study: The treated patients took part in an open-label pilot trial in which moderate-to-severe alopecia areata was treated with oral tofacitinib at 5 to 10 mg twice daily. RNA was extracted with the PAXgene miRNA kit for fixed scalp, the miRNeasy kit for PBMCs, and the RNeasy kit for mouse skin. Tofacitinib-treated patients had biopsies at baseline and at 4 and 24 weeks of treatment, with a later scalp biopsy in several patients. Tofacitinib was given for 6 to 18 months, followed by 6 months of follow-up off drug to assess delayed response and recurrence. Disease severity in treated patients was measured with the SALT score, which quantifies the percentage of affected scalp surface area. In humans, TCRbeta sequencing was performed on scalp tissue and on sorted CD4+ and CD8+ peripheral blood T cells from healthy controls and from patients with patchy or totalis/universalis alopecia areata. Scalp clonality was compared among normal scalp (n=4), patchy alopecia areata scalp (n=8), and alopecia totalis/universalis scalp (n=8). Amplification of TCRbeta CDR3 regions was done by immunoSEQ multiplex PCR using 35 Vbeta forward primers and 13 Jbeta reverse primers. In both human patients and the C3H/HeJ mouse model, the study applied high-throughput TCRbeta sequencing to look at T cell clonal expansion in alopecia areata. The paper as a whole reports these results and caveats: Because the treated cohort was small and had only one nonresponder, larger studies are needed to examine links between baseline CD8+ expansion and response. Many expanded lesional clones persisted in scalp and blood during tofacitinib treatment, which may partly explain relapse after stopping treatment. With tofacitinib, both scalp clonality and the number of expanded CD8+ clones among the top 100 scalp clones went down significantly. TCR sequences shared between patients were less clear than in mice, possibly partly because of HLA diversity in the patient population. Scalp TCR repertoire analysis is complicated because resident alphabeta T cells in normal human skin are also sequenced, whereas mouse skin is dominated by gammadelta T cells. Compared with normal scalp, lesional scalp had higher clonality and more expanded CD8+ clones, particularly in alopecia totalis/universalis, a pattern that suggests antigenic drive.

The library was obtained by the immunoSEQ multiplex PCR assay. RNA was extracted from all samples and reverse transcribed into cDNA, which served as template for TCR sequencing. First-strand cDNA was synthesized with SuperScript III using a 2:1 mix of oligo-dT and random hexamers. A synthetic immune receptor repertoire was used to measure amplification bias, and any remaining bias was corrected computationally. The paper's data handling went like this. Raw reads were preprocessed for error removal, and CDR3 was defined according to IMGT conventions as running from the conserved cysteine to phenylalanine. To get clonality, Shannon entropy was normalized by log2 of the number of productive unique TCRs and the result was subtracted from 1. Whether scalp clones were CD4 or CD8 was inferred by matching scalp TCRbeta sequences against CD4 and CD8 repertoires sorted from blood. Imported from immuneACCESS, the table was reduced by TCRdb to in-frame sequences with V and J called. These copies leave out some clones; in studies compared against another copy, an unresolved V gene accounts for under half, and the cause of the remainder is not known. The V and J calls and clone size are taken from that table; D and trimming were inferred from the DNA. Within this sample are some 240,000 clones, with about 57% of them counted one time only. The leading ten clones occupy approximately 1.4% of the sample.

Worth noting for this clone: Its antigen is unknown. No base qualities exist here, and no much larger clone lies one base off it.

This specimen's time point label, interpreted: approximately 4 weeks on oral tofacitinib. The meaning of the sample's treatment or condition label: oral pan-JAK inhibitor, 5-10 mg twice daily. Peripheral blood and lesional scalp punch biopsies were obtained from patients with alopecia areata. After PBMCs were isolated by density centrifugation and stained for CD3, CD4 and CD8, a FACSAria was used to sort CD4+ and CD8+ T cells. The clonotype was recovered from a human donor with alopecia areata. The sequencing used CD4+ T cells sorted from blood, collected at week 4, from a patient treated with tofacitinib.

The DNA sequence is given as TGCGCCAGCAGCCAAGCTAGCGGGGGAGTCACAGATACGCAGTATTTT. It encodes CASSQASGGVTDTQYF. The rearrangement combines TRBV4-3 with TRBJ2-3, and 10 junction bases match TRBD2. V is pruned by 1 base and J by 2 bases, leaving 3 bases of the junction without a gene match. The cysteine opens and the phenylalanine closes a CDR3 of 16 amino acids. Of the read, only the CDR3 DNA is kept; its 48 bases are in frame from base 1. Per the germline V gene, LGHNA is the CDR1 and YSLEER is the CDR2.